This TCR beta chain was captured in a study of shared clonotypes between healthy human individuals. The study's findings and limits: Depth of sequencing was expected to influence donor clonotype sharing. Blood was the sole source, and tissue repertoires probably differ.

V was clipped by 0 bases and J by 5 bases, with 14 bases between them. This CDR3 region has 15 residues. Germline V gene lookup returns CDR1 KGHSH and CDR2 LQKENI. Samples underwent the assay at deep level. Sequencing of unsorted PBMC DNA was carried out using ten immunoSEQ deep assay plates. Sequenced by immunoSEQ multiplex PCR; TCRdb stores in-frame clones only, minus some. The sample has 450,000 to 500,000 clones, over 70% seen once. A note on this clone: Its antigen is as yet unknown.

The source material was PBMCs. The chain recombines TRBV18 with TRBJ2-7, with a weak D call TRBD1 (6 bases). The receptor comes from a woman aged 40-49 years in good health. Some clones in this sample may be carry-over from other donors' samples. The CDR3 loop is CASSPPGTSGDEQYF. In DNA, the CDR3 is TGTGCCAGCTCACCACCGGGGACCTCAGGGGACGAGCAGTACTTC.